The clone carrying this T cell receptor beta chain was seen only a few times. Molecular barcoded adaptors covering alpha/delta and beta/gamma chains were used on approximately 440 ng RNA. TCRdb re-called the reads through MiXCR, storing one row per CDR3 protein. The data hold about 130,000 distinct CDR3 sequences, with less than 15% observed a single time. This specimen comes from a study of read filtering for tumor transcriptome and immune sequencing. Looked up from germline, CDR1 is KGHSH and CDR2 is LQKENI. V was shortened by 3 bases and J by 0 bases, with 12 bases between the two germline ends. The CDR3 covers 16 residues.

Sequences were obtained from a population of CD138-negative cells sorted from bone marrow. The chain combines TRBV18 with TRBJ2-4; tentatively, D is TRBD1 or TRBD2 (5 bases each). This receptor was obtained from a donor at least 40 years old with multiple myeloma. CDR3 in DNA: TGTGCCAGCTCACCTCCTGAGGGGTTAGCCAAAAACATTCAGTACTTC. Protein: CASSPPEGLAKNIQYF.